This T cell receptor beta chain derives from a study of T cell repertoires in aging, cancer and after chemotherapy. Study overall: Glioblastoma patients receiving temozolomide-based therapy gave paired samples before and after chemotherapy. The study, taken as a whole, reports: Age-matched healthy donors had significantly more diverse, less clonal blood TCR repertoires than untreated cancer patients. Loss of evenness, beyond lost richness, contributed to age-related TCR diversity decline in cancer patients. These repertoire data do not allow conclusions about immunological memory after chemotherapy.

Rearranged V-D-J TRB sequences were amplified with a mixed TRB-A/B primer pool. TCRdb re-called the multiplex PCR reads through MiXCR, storing one row per CDR3 protein. This table has around 1,300 distinct CDR3 sequences, approximately 24% appearing once. This clonotype was counted a few times. As yet, its antigen is unknown. The V and J ends lost 2 bases and 5 bases, in that order; junction bases with no gene match: 4. The V gene's germline CDR1 is SEHNR and CDR2 FQNEAQ (reference sequence). The CDR3 loop spans 14 amino acids. TCR beta rearrangements were amplified from peripheral blood genomic DNA. The chain couples TRBV7-9 to TRBJ2-5; 8 bases fit TRBD1. This receptor was obtained from a human donor with a solid tumor. Sequences were obtained from blood. This chain's CDR3 is CASSLTGGMETQYF. CDR3 sequence (DNA): TGTGCCAGCAGCTTAACAGGGGGAATGGAGACCCAGTACTTC.